Listed here are 17 T cell receptor beta chains from one sample, sequenced in a study of CD8 T cells in Susac syndrome. A quantity of roughly 0.5 to 1 ug RNA underwent reverse transcription using random hexamers. TCRdb independently ran MiXCR on the immunoSEQ multiplex PCR reads; one entry per CDR3 protein. Altogether fewer than 200,000 distinct CDR3 sequences are present, under 95% being singletons, with the ten largest covering 0.1% to 0.12%. Source material: CD4+ T cells from PBMCs. The receptor set was obtained from a human donor with Susac syndrome.

The DNA of the CDR3 is TGCGCCAGCAGCTTTTTAGGGGCGAATGAAAAACTGTTTTTT. This codes for CASSFLGANEKLFF. The J gene is TRBJ1-4, the V gene TRBV5-1; D is possibly TRBD1 (5 bases). The CDR3 contains 14 residues. The ends were cut back, 2 bases at V and 5 bases at J, with 10 bases in the middle. Per germline, CDR1 SGHRS and CDR2 YFSETQ.

The chain joins TRBV20-1 to TRBJ2-3; D may be TRBD2 (6 bases). The CDR3 has 15 residues. Trimming took 4 bases from V and 0 from J, leaving 14 bases between them. Germline CDR1 is DFQATT and CDR2 is SNEGSKA (reference sequence). In nucleotides, the CDR3 is TGCAGTGCTATCCCTGGGGGGACTAGCACAGATACGCAGTATTTT. Translation gives CSAIPGGTSTDTQYF.

This clonotype turned up a few times. The chain joins TRBV18 to TRBJ1-6, with D possibly being TRBD1 (5 bases). V was pared by 3 bases and J by 0 bases, with 9 bases between. This CDR3 is built from 16 residues. The germline gives CDR1 KGHSH, CDR2 LQKENI. In nucleotides, the CDR3 is TGTGCCAGCTCACCCGGACAAAGCTCCTATAATTCACCCCTCCACTTT. Translating it yields CASSPGQSSYNSPLHF.

V is TRBV30 and J is TRBJ1-1; TRBD1 might be the D (5 bases). The CDR3 sequence is 13 residues long. With 5 bases removed from V and 0 bases from J, the gap between germline ends came to 10 bases. In germline, CDR1 is GTSNPN, CDR2 SVGIG (reference sequence). The CDR3, as DNA: TGTGCCTGGGCCCGCAGGGTGAACACTGAAGCTTTCTTT. Translated: CAWARRVNTEAFF.

The V call is TRBV29-1, the J call TRBJ2-7, with TRBD1 matching over 8 bases. CDR3 size: 14 residues. J was trimmed by 3 bases and V by 2 bases; bases with no gene match: 6. Germline V CDR1 and CDR2: SQVTM, ANQGSEA. CDR3: CSVETTGEDYEQYF. The DNA of the CDR3 is TGCAGCGTTGAAACGACAGGGGAAGACTACGAGCAGTACTTC.

V and J are TRBV7-2 and TRBJ2-5, with 9 positions matching TRBD1. From germline, CDR1 is SGHTA and CDR2 FQGNSA. The CDR3 contains 14 residues. The V and J ends lost 5 bases and 2 bases, in that order; junction bases with no gene match: 3. The CDR3, as DNA: TGTGCCAGCAGCCCAGACAGGGGGCAAGAGACCCAGTACTTC. This sequence encodes CASSPDRGQETQYF.

The rearrangement links TRBV5-1 to TRBJ1-6; D perhaps matches TRBD1 (5 bases). The CDR3 contains 14 residues. Germline values: CDR1 SGHRS, CDR2 YFSETQ. V lost 4 bases and J lost 6, with 11 bases in between. The CDR3 region has the DNA TGCGCCAGCAGCATCGACAGCCGTAATTCACCCCTCCACTTT. Protein sequence: CASSIDSRNSPLHF.

This chain joins TRBV5-4 and TRBJ1-4; maybe TRBD1 (6 bases). The CDR3 spans 15 residues. Germline loops: CDR1 SGHNT, CDR2 YYREEE (reference sequence). V gave up 4 bases and J gave up 2 bases, with 12 bases separating them. The chain's CDR3 is CASSQATGTNEKLFF. The CDR3 DNA follows: TGTGCCAGCAGCCAAGCGACAGGCACTAATGAAAAACTGTTTTTT.

V and J are TRBV6-6 and TRBJ2-3; 9 bases agree with TRBD2. V was clipped by 2 bases and J by 4 bases; unmatched bases: 7. Per the germline V gene, CDR1 is MNHNY and CDR2 is SVGAGI (reference sequence). The CDR3 consists of 16 residues. As DNA, the CDR3 is TGTGCCAGCAGTTACCTTCGCGGGGGGGCTGCAGATACGCAGTATTTT. Translation gives CASSYLRGGAADTQYF.

The chain employs TRBV18 and TRBJ1-1; D is ambiguous. With 6 bases removed from V and 3 bases from J, the gap between germline ends came to 5 bases. Germline CDR1 reads KGHSH; CDR2 reads LQKENI. CDR3 size: 11 residues. DNA for the CDR3: TGTGCCAGCTCCACGGACACTGAAGCTTTCTTT. It is translated as CASSTDTEAFF.

V usage is TRBV18 and J usage is TRBJ2-7; D gene unclear. V was cut by 2 bases and J by 3 bases, with 11 bases left in between. The germline V gene has CDR1 KGHSH and CDR2 LQKENI. CDR3 length: 14 residues. Written as DNA, the CDR3 is TGTGCCAGCTCACCAGATTCGACAAACTACGAGCAGTACTTC. As protein: CASSPDSTNYEQYF.

V usage is TRBV6-5 and J usage is TRBJ1-2; the D gene is possibly TRBD1 (5 bases). The germline V gene encodes CDR1 MNHEY and CDR2 SVGAGI. This CDR3 region has 13 residues. Deletions cut 6 bases from V and 6 bases from J, with 14 bases between. The CDR3 loop reads CASRTPGRNGYTF. As DNA, the CDR3 is TGTGCCAGCAGGACTCCAGGGCGTAATGGCTACACCTTC.

This clonotype has just a few counts. The chain links TRBV12-3 or TRBV12-4 to TRBJ1-5, with D unclear. The CDR3 has 13 residues. Trimming pared 3 bases from V and 4 bases from J, leaving 7 bases between. CDR3 DNA: TGTGCCAGCAGTTTTGATGGGAATCAGCCCCAGCATTTT. Protein sequence: CASSFDGNQPQHF.

In this sample, this clonotype turned up a few times. The V and J genes are TRBV7-2 and TRBJ1-6, with 8 nucleotides matching TRBD1. The CDR3 extends over 15 amino acids. Trimming removed 5 bases from V and 10 bases from J; junction bases left unmatched: 10. CDR1 SGHTA and CDR2 FQGNSA come from the germline V gene. The CDR3, as DNA: TGTGCCAGCAGCAGCCGACAGGGGACAGAGTCACCCCTCCACTTT. This translates into CASSSRQGTESPLHF.

The chain combines TRBV20-1 with TRBJ2-1, with D hard to call. CDR1 and CDR2 (germline): DFQATT, SNEGSKA (reference sequence). The CDR3 runs to 15 residues. The V end was cut by 3 bases, the J end by 4 bases, with 16 bases between. CDR3 amino acids: CSARDYRAYYNEQFF. The CDR3 nucleotides are TGCAGTGCTAGGGATTACCGGGCCTATTACAATGAGCAGTTCTTC.

DNA of the CDR3: TGTGCCAGCAGTTACTCGATGGGGTGGCGGATATCCGAGCAGTACTTC. Protein: CASSYSMGWRISEQYF. The genes are TRBV6-5 and TRBJ2-7, with D unresolved. CDR1 and CDR2 from the germline V gene are MNHEY and SVGAGI. CDR3 size: 16 residues. V was shortened by 0 bases and J by 6 bases, with 18 bases between the two germline ends.

The gene calls are TRBV7-9 and TRBJ1-1; D possibly corresponds to TRBD1 (5 bases). Germline V lookup: CDR1 SEHNR, CDR2 FQNEAQ (reference sequence). This CDR3 comprises 15 residues. V was clipped by 3 bases and J by 1 base, with 12 bases between them. Here the CDR3 reads CASSLDSGGNTEAFF. CDR3 DNA: TGTGCCAGCAGCTTGGATTCGGGGGGGAACACTGAAGCTTTCTTT.